Listed below are T cell receptor beta chains from one sample, sequenced in a study of beta chain features in type 1 diabetes. Generated by immunoSEQ multiplex PCR, the TCRdb table keeps only in-frame clones and is missing some. The sample contains about 930,000 clones, 17% of which appear only once. Sequenced input: naive CD4+ T cells from blood. Source of these receptors: a woman between 18 and 30 years old in good health. CDR3s include the opening cysteine and the closing phenylalanine or tryptophan. Each record gives: D gene, J gene, V gene, clone size, CDR3 protein, CDR3 DNA. D genes are given only for firm matches. Expanded clones get a size class; other rows say once, few or many, or leave the size out.

>TRBD2|TRBJ2-2|TRBV10-3|NA
CAISEPWGLAGGPGTGELFF
TGTGCCATCAGTGAGCCGTGGGGACTAGCGGGAGGGCCGGGCACCGGGGAGCTGTTTTTT
>TRBD2|TRBJ2-4|TRBV7-9|many
CASSLGGRVGIQYF
TGTGCCAGCAGCTTAGGCGGGAGAGTTGGCATTCAGTACTTC
>TRBD1|TRBJ2-2|TRBV27|few
CASRMGQTTGELFF
TGTGCCAGCAGGATGGGACAGACCACCGGGGAGCTGTTTTTT
>NA|TRBJ1-1|TRBV5-4|NA
CASSFPKAEAFF
TGTGCCAGCAGCTTCCCTAAGGCTGAAGCTTTCTTT
>TRBD1|TRBJ2-7|TRBV6-4|NA
CASRSDRDYEQYF
TGTGCCAGCAGATCGGACAGGGACTACGAGCAGTACTTC
>TRBD2|TRBJ2-1|TRBV11-1|few
CASSFRTSGEQFF
TGTGCCAGCAGCTTTCGGACTAGCGGTGAGCAGTTCTTC
>NA|TRBJ2-5|TRBV23-1|NA
CASSQSQTAGGETQYF
TGCGCCAGCAGTCAATCCCAAACGGCGGGTGGAGAGACCCAGTACTTC
>TRBD1|TRBJ2-3|TRBV9|NA
CASSSQTGFQSDTQYF
TGTGCCAGCAGCTCTCAGACAGGGTTCCAATCAGATACGCAGTATTTT
>TRBD2|TRBJ2-3|TRBV28|few
CASSSAGTSDTDTQYF
TGTGCCAGCAGCTCAGCTGGGACTAGCGACACAGATACGCAGTATTTT
>NA|TRBJ2-5|TRBV2|NA
CASSEVNPIYEYF
TGTGCCAGCAGTGAAGTCAACCCTATCTACGAGTACTTC
>NA|TRBJ2-1|TRBV7-9|few
CASTSSLSKWGKGDEQFF
TGTGCCAGCACTTCTAGCCTCTCGAAATGGGGGAAAGGGGATGAGCAGTTCTTC
>NA|TRBJ2-6|TRBV28|NA
CASSTTLARGGGANVLTF
TGTGCCAGCAGTACCACCCTGGCCAGGGGGGGTGGGGCCAACGTCCTGACTTTC
>TRBD2|TRBJ2-7|TRBV4-3|few
CASSQDVRSSGGSYEQYF
TGCGCCAGCAGCCAAGATGTCCGATCCAGCGGGGGATCTTACGAGCAGTACTTC
>TRBD2|TRBJ2-2|TRBV18|few
CASSPPGLADTGELFF
TGTGCCAGCTCACCACCGGGACTAGCGGACACCGGGGAGCTGTTTTTT
>TRBD1|TRBJ2-3|TRBV29-1|NA
CSGTGGTDTQYF
TGCAGCGGAACAGGGGGGACAGATACGCAGTATTTT
>NA|TRBJ2-7|TRBV28|NA
CASSLREILYF
TGTGCCAGCAGTTTACGGGAGATCCTGTACTTC
>NA|TRBJ2-6|TRBV28|NA
CASSHRGTAAGANVLTF
TGTGCCAGCAGTCACCGCGGGACAGCCGCTGGGGCCAACGTCCTGACTTTC
>TRBD2|TRBJ2-7|TRBV19|few
CASSIASGSYEQYF
TGTGCCAGTAGTATCGCCAGCGGGAGCTACGAGCAGTACTTC
>TRBD1|TRBJ2-7|TRBV6-5|NA
CASRYPRDRANF
TGTGCCAGCAGGTACCCGCGGGACAGGGCGAACTTC
>NA|TRBJ2-1|TRBV28|NA
CASSLPVPHEQFF
TGTGCCAGCAGTTTACCGGTTCCCCATGAGCAGTTCTTC
>NA|TRBJ2-1|TRBV18|NA
CASSPALTGSAGFF
TGTGCCAGCTCACCGGCTTTGACGGGGAGTGCTGGGTTCTTC
>NA|TRBJ2-3|TRBV7-9|few
CASSNVQDTDTQYF
TGTGCCAGCAGTAATGTACAGGACACAGATACGCAGTATTTT
>TRBD2|TRBJ2-2|TRBV2|NA
CASRPSSGLNTGELFF
TGTGCCAGCAGACCATCTAGCGGCCTGAACACCGGGGAGCTGTTTTTT
>TRBD2|TRBJ2-5|TRBV5-1|few
CASSLGVGTRYETQYF
TGCGCCAGCAGCTTGGGCGTCGGGACTAGATATGAGACCCAGTACTTC
>NA|TRBJ2-5|TRBV11-2|few
CASSLGQLETQYF
TGTGCCAGCAGCTTAGGCCAACTAGAGACCCAGTACTTC
>NA|TRBJ1-2|TRBV4-3|few
CASSPSGGINYGYTF
TGCGCCAGCAGCCCATCTGGGGGGATAAACTATGGCTACACCTTC
>TRBD2|TRBJ2-2|TRBV18|few
CASSLLAGVYGELFF
TGTGCCAGCTCGCTACTAGCGGGAGTCTACGGGGAGCTGTTTTTT
>TRBD2|TRBJ2-5|TRBV28|few
CASSSRPGGETQYF
TGTGCCAGCAGTTCGCGACCGGGAGGGGAGACCCAGTACTTC
>TRBD1|TRBJ2-3|TRBV2|few
CASSGQGATDTQYF
TGTGCCAGCAGTGGACAGGGGGCAACAGATACGCAGTATTTT
>NA|TRBJ2-7|TRBV5-1|NA
CASSSFRDGIYEQYF
TGCGCCAGCAGCTCGTTCCGGGACGGAATCTACGAGCAGTACTTC
>TRBD2|TRBJ2-7|TRBV7-9|NA
CATQLSRTSGTYEQYF
TGTGCGACCCAGCTTAGCCGGACTAGCGGAACCTACGAGCAGTACTTC
>NA|TRBJ1-3|TRBV15|NA
CATSRGGSEGNTIYF
TGTGCCACCAGCAGAGGAGGTAGCGAGGGAAACACCATATATTTT